These T cell receptor beta chains were read from a single sample in a study of cytomegalovirus exposure and HLA in healthy donors. Clones were sequenced by immunoSEQ multiplex PCR, and TCRdb holds only the in-frame ones, with some missing. The data contain about 200,000 clones, approximately 78% of them singletons. Sequenced sample: PBMCs. The source of these receptors is a woman aged 40 to 50 in good health and CMV-seronegative. CDR3s include the opening cysteine and the closing phenylalanine or tryptophan. Each record gives: clone size, D gene, J gene, V gene, CDR3 DNA, CDR3 protein. A D gene is named only where the DNA matches it firmly. Size is omitted from some rows. Given values are once, few, many or a class for expanded clones.

abundance: once; d_gene: -; j_gene: TRBJ2-1; v_gene: TRBV19; CDR3nt: TGTGCCAGTAGTGTTCAGAAGTTTGAGCAGTTCTTC; CDR3aa: CASSVQKFEQFF
abundance: -; d_gene: TRBD2; j_gene: TRBJ2-3; v_gene: TRBV4-2; CDR3nt: TGTGCCAGCAGCCCCCAGCTAGCGGGAGCAGATACGCAGTATTTT; CDR3aa: CASSPQLAGADTQYF
abundance: -; d_gene: TRBD1; j_gene: TRBJ1-2; v_gene: TRBV27; CDR3nt: TGTGCCAGCAGTCCCCAATCCGGGACAGACTTATATGGCTACACCTTC; CDR3aa: CASSPQSGTDLYGYTF
abundance: -; d_gene: -; j_gene: TRBJ1-1; v_gene: TRBV5-1; CDR3nt: TGCGCCAGCAGCTTGGAGGGCAGGGCAGCTTTCTTT; CDR3aa: CASSLEGRAAFF
abundance: -; d_gene: TRBD1; j_gene: TRBJ2-7; v_gene: TRBV7-2; CDR3nt: TGTGCCAGCAGCCCGAGGGGACAGGGATGGTACGAGCAGTACTTC; CDR3aa: CASSPRGQGWYEQYF
abundance: -; d_gene: TRBD2; j_gene: TRBJ2-1; v_gene: TRBV5-4; CDR3nt: TGTGCCAGCAGCTTGGCGGGACTAGCGGGAGTGAGGAATGAGCAGTTCTTC; CDR3aa: CASSLAGLAGVRNEQFF
abundance: -; d_gene: -; j_gene: TRBJ2-3; v_gene: TRBV5-1; CDR3nt: TGCGCCAGCAGCCGCGGGACAGATACGCAGTATTTT; CDR3aa: CASSRGTDTQYF
abundance: -; d_gene: -; j_gene: TRBJ1-2; v_gene: TRBV5-1; CDR3nt: TGCGCCAGCAGCGATCGGTATGGGGGGGCAGATGGCTACACCTTC; CDR3aa: CASSDRYGGADGYTF
abundance: -; d_gene: TRBD2; j_gene: TRBJ2-7; v_gene: TRBV28; CDR3nt: TGTGCCAGCAGTTTATTCCTGACTAGCGGAAATTACGAGCAGTACTTC; CDR3aa: CASSLFLTSGNYEQYF
abundance: -; d_gene: -; j_gene: TRBJ1-2; v_gene: TRBV10-3; CDR3nt: TGTGCCATCAGTGAGGTTTCCACTTCGGGACTCCGGGAGGGGGGCTACACCTTC; CDR3aa: CAISEVSTSGLREGGYTF
abundance: -; d_gene: -; j_gene: TRBJ1-5; v_gene: TRBV19; CDR3nt: TGTGCCAGTAGCCAACAGTCGAATCAGCCCCAGCATTTT; CDR3aa: CASSQQSNQPQHF
abundance: -; d_gene: -; j_gene: TRBJ2-5; v_gene: TRBV7-9; CDR3nt: TGTGCCAGCAGCTTAGCGGGGGCCCTAAAAGAGACCCAGTACTTC; CDR3aa: CASSLAGALKETQYF
abundance: few; d_gene: -; j_gene: TRBJ1-5; v_gene: TRBV10-1; CDR3nt: TGCGCCAGCAGTGACGGCAATCAGCCCCAGCATTTT; CDR3aa: CASSDGNQPQHF
abundance: -; d_gene: -; j_gene: TRBJ2-1; v_gene: TRBV11-2; CDR3nt: TGTGCCAGCAGCCACCGAGACTTGGGCTCCTACAATGAGCAGTTCTTC; CDR3aa: CASSHRDLGSYNEQFF
abundance: -; d_gene: -; j_gene: TRBJ1-2; v_gene: TRBV18; CDR3nt: TGTGCCAGCTCACCGTCGGCGGTCGCCTATGGCTACACCTTC; CDR3aa: CASSPSAVAYGYTF
abundance: -; d_gene: TRBD2; j_gene: TRBJ2-4; v_gene: TRBV7-2; CDR3nt: TGTGCCAGCAGCTTAGGGACTAGCGGATCGGCCAAAAACATTCAGTACTTC; CDR3aa: CASSLGTSGSAKNIQYF
abundance: -; d_gene: -; j_gene: TRBJ1-2; v_gene: TRBV19; CDR3nt: TGTGCCAGTAGTATTTCAGGGGTACACTATGGCTACACCTTC; CDR3aa: CASSISGVHYGYTF
abundance: once; d_gene: TRBD2; j_gene: TRBJ2-5; v_gene: TRBV9; CDR3nt: TGTGCCAGCAGCATCCGGCCAGCGGGAGCGCAAGAGACCCAGTACTTC; CDR3aa: CASSIRPAGAQETQYF
abundance: once; d_gene: TRBD2; j_gene: TRBJ2-5; v_gene: TRBV14; CDR3nt: TGTGCCAGCAGCCAAGAGGTCATAGGACTAGCGGGAGAGGAGACCCAGTACTTC; CDR3aa: CASSQEVIGLAGEETQYF
abundance: -; d_gene: -; j_gene: TRBJ2-7; v_gene: TRBV5-6; CDR3nt: TGTGCCAGCAGCTTTACATCAGGGACGGGGGGCCTTGAGCAGTACTTC; CDR3aa: CASSFTSGTGGLEQYF
abundance: -; d_gene: -; j_gene: TRBJ2-1; v_gene: TRBV6-1; CDR3nt: TGTGCCAGCAGTGCTCCACTCTACAATGAGCAGTTCTTC; CDR3aa: CASSAPLYNEQFF
abundance: -; d_gene: TRBD2; j_gene: TRBJ2-1; v_gene: TRBV18; CDR3nt: TGTGCCAGCTCACCGGGGGGGGTAGAGCAGTTCTTC; CDR3aa: CASSPGGVEQFF
abundance: -; d_gene: TRBD1; j_gene: TRBJ1-2; v_gene: TRBV5-5; CDR3nt: TGTGCCAGCAGGCCCCGCGTCAGGGGGCCGATTGGCGGCGGCTACACCTTC; CDR3aa: CASRPRVRGPIGGGYTF
abundance: -; d_gene: TRBD2; j_gene: TRBJ2-1; v_gene: TRBV5-1; CDR3nt: TGCGCCAGCAGCCCTCTAGCGGGGTACAATGAGCAGTTCTTC; CDR3aa: CASSPLAGYNEQFF